Listed below are T cell receptor beta chains from one sample, sequenced in a study of T cell responses to AZD1222 COVID-19 vaccine. Clones were sequenced by immunoSEQ multiplex PCR, and TCRdb holds only the in-frame ones, with some missing. Of around 100,000 clones in the sample, about 86% are singletons; the top ten hold approximately 1.3%. Sequencing used peripheral blood, obtained on day 0 of AZD1222 vaccination. The receptor set was obtained from an adult in good health. Each CDR3 is given with its conserved first and last residue. D genes are given only for firm matches. Size values are once, few and many counts, or a class for expanded clones, and some rows have none.

J | D | length | size | V | CDR3 | DNA
TRBJ1-2 | NA | 14 | NA | TRBV13 | CASSLAEPNLGYTF | TGTGCCAGCAGCTTAGCGGAACCAAACCTCGGCTACACCTTC
TRBJ2-5 | NA | 15 | NA | TRBV7-2 | CASSPRRVSRETQYF | TGTGCCAGCAGCCCTAGGAGGGTATCGAGGGAGACCCAGTACTTC
TRBJ2-1 | TRBD2 | 15 | NA | TRBV25-1 | CASSEGGLAGERQFF | TGTGCCAGCAGTGAAGGAGGACTAGCGGGAGAACGGCAGTTCTTC
TRBJ1-1 | NA | 10 | once | TRBV23-1 | CASSHLTAFF | TGCGCCAGCAGTCACCTGACAGCTTTCTTT
TRBJ2-2 | TRBD1 | 14 | NA | TRBV30 | CAWRGGRGPGELFF | TGTGCCTGGAGAGGCGGCAGGGGGCCCGGGGAGCTGTTTTTT
TRBJ2-7 | NA | 15 | NA | TRBV7-8 | CASSRGGGGGDEQYF | TGTGCCAGCAGCCGAGGAGGGGGCGGAGGGGACGAGCAGTACTTC
TRBJ2-7 | NA | 15 | NA | TRBV7-2 | CASSLDSGSSYEQYF | TGTGCCAGCAGCTTAGATAGCGGCAGCTCCTACGAGCAGTACTTC
TRBJ1-3 | NA | 14 | NA | TRBV27 | CASSLGPSGNTIYF | TGTGCCAGCAGTCTGGGCCCCTCTGGAAACACCATATATTTT
TRBJ1-1 | NA | 15 | NA | TRBV7-2 | CASSLEGAAYTEAFF | TGTGCCAGCAGCTTAGAAGGGGCAGCCTACACTGAAGCTTTCTTT
TRBJ1-6 | NA | 15 | NA | TRBV14 | CASSHAGVRRSPLHF | TGTGCCAGCAGCCATGCGGGAGTTCGGCGATCACCCCTCCACTTT
TRBJ2-7 | TRBD2 | 14 | NA | TRBV15 | CATSVAGGGYEQYF | TGTGCCACCAGCGTAGCGGGAGGGGGTTACGAGCAGTACTTC
TRBJ2-3 | TRBD2 | 15 | NA | TRBV7-9 | CASSLRGGLADTQYF | TGTGCCAGCAGCTTACGGGGAGGGCTCGCAGATACGCAGTATTTT
TRBJ1-1 | NA | 13 | few | TRBV30 | CAWNSARNTEAFF | TGTGCCTGGAATTCTGCCAGGAACACTGAAGCTTTCTTT
TRBJ1-1 | NA | 13 | NA | TRBV6-5 | CASSIQGNTEAFF | TGTGCCAGCAGCATACAGGGGAACACTGAAGCTTTCTTT
TRBJ2-5 | NA | 9 | NA | TRBV15 | CATGKTQYF | TGTGCCACCGGGAAGACCCAGTACTTC
TRBJ2-7 | TRBD2 | 15 | NA | TRBV6-2/TRBV6-3 | CASRPGGGPTYEQYF | TGTGCCAGCCGCCCGGGGGGGGGACCCACCTACGAGCAGTACTTC
TRBJ1-1 | NA | 11 | NA | TRBV29-1 | CSVDKNTEAFF | TGCAGCGTTGACAAGAACACTGAAGCTTTCTTT